The 29 T cell receptor beta chains below all came from one sample that was sequenced in a study of CD8 T cells in Susac syndrome. cDNA came from approximately 0.5 to 1 ug RNA primed by random hexamers. MiXCR, applied by TCRdb to the immunoSEQ multiplex PCR reads, yields one record per CDR3 protein. The repertoire holds some 400,000 distinct CDR3 sequences, with 75% to 90% as singletons. Sequenced: CD8+ T cells from PBMCs. The receptors were sampled from a human donor with multiple sclerosis.

In DNA, the CDR3 is TGTGCCAGCAGCGCGGCTGTAGGACTAGCGGATTACGAGCAGTACTTC. This sequence encodes CASSAAVGLADYEQYF. J is TRBJ2-7 and V is TRBV5-8, with TRBD2 matching over 10 bases. There are 16 residues in the CDR3. Trimming cost V 4 bases and J 4 bases; bases outside gene matches: 11. Germline V lookup: CDR1 SGHTS, CDR2 YDEGEE.

This chain uses TRBV6-5 with TRBJ2-2, with D maybe TRBD1 (6 bases). V was cut by 0 bases and J by 2 bases, with 10 bases left in between. The CDR3 sequence is 16 residues long. The V gene's germline CDR1 is MNHEY and CDR2 SVGAGI. CDR3 in DNA: TGTGCCAGCAGTTACTCTGGACAGATCAACACCGGGGAGCTGTTTTTT. This encodes CASSYSGQINTGELFF.

The rearrangement links TRBV7-2 to TRBJ2-7; D unclear. Germline-derived CDR1 and CDR2 are SGHTA and FQGNSA. The CDR3 runs 15 residues. V was pared by 1 base and J by 4 bases, with 14 bases between. The DNA for the CDR3 is TGTGCCAGCAGCTTAGAGGGCGGACCCTTTTACGAGCAGTACTTC. Its protein product is CASSLEGGPFYEQYF.

The rearrangement uses TRBV27 and TRBJ2-4; possibly TRBD1 for D (8 bases). This CDR3 has 15 residues. Trimming removed 5 bases from V and 2 bases from J, with 13 bases in between. CDR1 MNHEY and CDR2 SMNVEV come from the germline V gene (reference sequence). DNA for the CDR3: TGTGCCAGCAGTCTACAGGGGGGGACCAAAAACATTCAGTACTTC. It yields the protein CASSLQGGTKNIQYF.

This sequence joins TRBV2 and TRBJ1-2; D uncertain. The CDR3 sequence is 11 residues long. Trimming cost V 2 bases and J 8 bases, with 6 bases left between them. Germline values: CDR1 SNHLY, CDR2 FYNNEI. Here the CDR3 DNA reads TGTGCCAGCAGTGAACCGGGCGGCTACACCTTC. Translating gives CASSEPGGYTF.

The genes are TRBV12-3 or TRBV12-4 and TRBJ2-1; unclear D gene. Trimming took off 7 bases at V and 7 bases at J, with 14 bases between the two ends. This CDR3 has 13 residues. The CDR3 here is CASTSSAWNEQFF. Here the CDR3 DNA reads TGTGCCAGCACTTCATCGGCTTGGAATGAGCAGTTCTTC.

This clonotype is a singleton in its sample. CDR3 residues: CASSFLGTLQETQYF. CDR3 sequence (DNA): TGTGCCAGCAGCTTCCTTGGGACACTTCAAGAGACCCAGTACTTC. The chain recombines TRBV7-8 with TRBJ2-5; tentative D call: TRBD1 (6 bases). The V end lost 3 bases, the J end lost 2 bases, and 13 bases lay between the germline ends. The CDR3 spans 15 residues. CDR1 SGHVS and CDR2 FQNEAQ come from the germline V gene.

This chain uses TRBV5-1 with TRBJ2-5; D is possibly TRBD1 or TRBD2 (5 bases each). CDR1 is SGHRS, CDR2 YFSETQ, per germline. Trimming removed 2 bases at V and 5 bases at J, with 13 bases between. CDR3 length: 14 residues. This CDR3 is CASSFVGAWETQYF. DNA of the CDR3: TGCGCCAGCAGCTTCGTCGGGGCTTGGGAGACCCAGTACTTC.

This sequence joins TRBV14 and TRBJ1-5, with D possibly being TRBD1 (5 bases). The CDR3 covers 14 residues. Germline CDR1 and CDR2: SGHDN and FVKESK. V lost 2 bases to trimming and J lost 3 bases, with 8 bases between them. The CDR3 DNA reads as TGTGCCAGCAGCCAACGGGGGTTCAATCAGCCCCAGCATTTT. Protein: CASSQRGFNQPQHF. The variable domain in full, with the rest retrieved from reference TRBV14 and TRBJ1-5, is EAGVTQFPSHSVIEKGQTVTLRCDPISGHDNLYWYRRVMGKEIKFLLHFVKESKQDESGMPNNRFLAERTGGTYSTLKVQPAELEDSGVYFCASSQRGFNQPQHFGDGTRLSIL.

V usage is TRBV11-2 and J usage is TRBJ2-3; maybe TRBD2 (6 bases). CDR3 length equals 17 residues. The V gene lost 5 bases and the J gene lost 0 bases, with 18 bases spanning the gap. Germline V gene data show CDR1 as SGHAT and CDR2 as FQNNGV. As DNA, the CDR3 is TGTGCCAGCAGCCAGTGGGAGGAACGGGCTAGCACAGATACGCAGTATTTT. This translates into CASSQWEERASTDTQYF.

The V call is TRBV4-1, the J call TRBJ2-7; D is unresolved. Germline CDR1 MGHRA, CDR2 YSYEKL. Between the trimmed V and J ends, which lost 0 bases and 6 bases, there was a span of 15 bases. The CDR3 has 15 residues. The CDR3 here is CASSQDLAPGREQYF. CDR3 sequence (DNA): TGCGCCAGCAGCCAAGATTTGGCCCCCGGTCGCGAGCAGTACTTC.

The chain recombines TRBV10-1 with TRBJ1-1, with TRBD1 as a possible D gene (6 bases). This CDR3 spans 15 amino acids. Germline CDR1 WNHNN, CDR2 SYGVQD (reference sequence). Trimming stripped 11 bases from V and 1 base from J, with 20 bases between. The CDR3 here is CAGLKRGHANTEAFF. In DNA, the CDR3 is TGCGCCGGACTCAAGAGGGGACACGCGAACACTGAAGCTTTCTTT.

This clonotype was counted a few times. This chain links TRBV6-1 with TRBJ2-7; tentatively, D is TRBD1 (5 bases). The CDR3 sequence is 15 residues long. CDR1 MNHNS and CDR2 SASEGT come from the germline V gene. V lost 0 bases, J lost 5 bases, and 14 bases lay in between. The CDR3 loop is CASSEATEPTDEQYF. Here the CDR3 DNA reads TGTGCCAGCAGTGAAGCGACAGAACCTACGGACGAGCAGTACTTC.

The J gene is TRBJ2-3, the V gene TRBV7-8, with D perhaps being TRBD1 or TRBD2 (5 bases each). The CDR3 runs to 13 residues. V gave up 11 bases and J gave up 1 base, with 13 bases separating them. Germline assignment: CDR1 SGHVS and CDR2 FQNEAQ. CDR3 loop: CASRGLGTDTQYF. The CDR3 DNA follows: TGTGCCTCGAGGGGTTTAGGCACAGATACGCAGTATTTT. Using reference TRBV7-8 and TRBJ2-3 for the parts outside the CDR3, the full variable domain is GAGVSQSPRYKVAKRGQDVALRCDPISGHVSLFWYQQALGQGPEFLTYFQNEAQLDKSGLPSDRFFAERPEGSVSTLKIQRTQQEDSAVYLCASRGLGTDTQYFGPGTRLTVL.

This chain joins TRBV4-1 and TRBJ1-1; D unclear. Germline V gene lookup returns CDR1 MGHRA and CDR2 YSYEKL. The ends were cut back, 1 base at V and 0 bases at J, with 6 bases in the middle. This CDR3 spans 14 amino acids. The CDR3 DNA is TGCGCCAGCAGCCAAGTGCAAATGAACACTGAAGCTTTCTTT. It encodes CASSQVQMNTEAFF.

This chain joins TRBV20-1 and TRBJ2-3; 11 bases are a match to TRBD2. After removal of 0 bases from V and 4 bases from J, the junction contained 6 bases not matched to a gene. The CDR3 is 16 amino acids. Germline CDR1 is DFQATT and CDR2 is SNEGSKA (reference sequence). CDR3 bases: TGCAGTGCTAGAGATTTTACTAGCGGGAGTCCAGATACGCAGTATTTT. Amino acid sequence: CSARDFTSGSPDTQYF.

J is TRBJ2-7 and V is TRBV7-8; 12 bases match TRBD2. This CDR3 has 16 amino acids. Trimming removed 0 bases from V and 2 bases from J; junction bases left unmatched: 2. CDR1 and CDR2 from the germline V gene are SGHVS and FQNEAQ. The CDR3 protein is CASSLAGLAGTYEQYF. The DNA of the CDR3 is TGTGCCAGCAGCTTAGCGGGACTAGCGGGTACCTACGAGCAGTACTTC.

The CDR3 bases are TGTGCCAGTAGTATTTATGACTCTGGGGCCAACGTCCTGACTTTC. Its translation is CASSIYDSGANVLTF. The chain has TRBV19 and TRBJ2-6; D ambiguous. CDR1 is LNHDA and CDR2 is SQIVND in the germline V gene (reference sequence). V shed 3 bases and J shed 0 bases, with 6 bases lying between them. The CDR3 loop spans 15 amino acids.

V and J are TRBV12-3 or TRBV12-4 and TRBJ1-1; 9 bases are a match to TRBD1. This CDR3 is 17 amino acids long. Trimming removed 3 bases from V and 1 base from J; junction bases left unmatched: 9. CDR3 in DNA: TGTGCCAGCAGTTTTTGGGACAGGGCCTACCAGAACACTGAAGCTTTCTTT. Translating gives CASSFWDRAYQNTEAFF.

V and J are TRBV4-1 and TRBJ1-4, with a possible D match to TRBD1 (6 bases). CDR1 MGHRA and CDR2 YSYEKL come from the germline V gene. The CDR3 loop spans 15 amino acids. The germline V and J ends were trimmed by 0 bases and 4 bases, with 9 bases remaining between them. CDR3 sequence (DNA): TGCGCCAGCAGCCAAGAAGGCAGGGGTAATGAAAAACTGTTTTTT. Protein product: CASSQEGRGNEKLFF.

CDR3 coding DNA: TGTGCCAGCAGTTACTCGGGGGGCATGAACACTGAAGCTTTCTTT. This codes for CASSYSGGMNTEAFF. The rearrangement uses TRBV6-5 and TRBJ1-1; maybe TRBD1 (6 bases). This CDR3 contains 15 residues. The V gene lost 0 bases and the J gene lost 0 bases, with 8 bases spanning the gap. From germline, CDR1 is MNHEY and CDR2 SVGAGI.

This clonotype was counted only a few times. The chain employs TRBV19 and TRBJ2-7; TRBD2 is a possible D gene (5 bases). Germline assignment: CDR1 LNHDA and CDR2 SQIVND (reference sequence). This CDR3 comprises 13 residues. V was cut by 1 base and J by 5 bases, with 9 bases left in between. The CDR3 DNA follows: TGTGCCAGTAGTATAGGATCCGGGAACGAGCAGTACTTC. The encoded protein is CASSIGSGNEQYF.

This chain joins TRBV30 and TRBJ1-2; the match to TRBD1 covers 7 bases. The V and J ends lost 4 bases and 4 bases, in that order; junction bases with no gene match: 9. Germline V gene lookup returns CDR1 GTSNPN and CDR2 SVGIG (reference sequence). This CDR3 has 14 amino acids. CDR3 DNA sequence: TGTGCCTGGACCTTTCGGACAGGAAGCTATGGCTACACCTTC. It is translated as CAWTFRTGSYGYTF.

The chain joins TRBV6-5 to TRBJ2-1; unclear D gene. This CDR3 contains 17 residues. Germline loops: CDR1 MNHEY, CDR2 SVGAGI. Trimming removed 0 bases from V and 0 bases from J, with 12 bases in between. The CDR3 coding sequence is TGTGCCAGCAGTTACTCGATAAGAGAGAGCTCCTACAATGAGCAGTTCTTC. Translating it yields CASSYSIRESSYNEQFF.

The rearrangement uses TRBV11-2 and TRBJ1-3; the D is unclear. Germline V gene data show CDR1 as SGHAT and CDR2 as FQNNGV. The CDR3 is 22 residues long. V gave up 4 bases and J gave up 0 bases, with 31 bases separating them. CDR3 nucleotide sequence: TGTGCCAGCAGCTCCATTCGCCGGGAGGCTCCGCGTGGGGTATACTCTGGAAACACCATATATTTT. Its translation: CASSSIRREAPRGVYSGNTIYF. Full variable domain (rest looked up from reference TRBV11-2 and TRBJ1-3): EAGVAQSPRYKIIEKRQSVAFWCNPISGHATLYWYQQILGQGPKLLIQFQNNGVVDDSQLPKDRFSAERLKGVDSTLKIQPAKLEDSAVYLCASSSIRREAPRGVYSGNTIYFGEGSWLTVV.

J is TRBJ2-3 and V is TRBV27, with 9 positions matching TRBD1. Looked up from germline, CDR1 is MNHEY and CDR2 is SMNVEV (reference sequence). The junction had 7 bases not matched to a gene; V was cut back by 8 bases and J by 4 bases. This CDR3 contains 14 residues. DNA for the CDR3: TGTGCCAGCGCCGGGACAGGGTTTGCAGATACGCAGTATTTT. Its protein product is CASAGTGFADTQYF.

The chain has TRBV29-1 and TRBJ2-1; the D gene is possibly TRBD2 (5 bases). Germline CDR1 and CDR2: SQVTM and ANQGSEA. Trimming cost V 7 bases and J 2 bases, with 12 bases left between them. The CDR3 consists of 13 residues. As DNA, the CDR3 is TGCAGCGCCCTCGGGGTTACCTACAATGAGCAGTTCTTC. It yields the protein CSALGVTYNEQFF.

As concerns this clonotype: This CDR3 is missing its conserved last phenylalanine or tryptophan, likely due to a read error. The rearrangement joins TRBV27 to TRBJ2-7, with 13 bases lining up with TRBD2. V was clipped by 7 bases and J by 3 bases; unmatched bases: 3. There are 14 residues in the CDR3. Germline CDR1 reads MNHEY; CDR2 reads SMNVEV (reference sequence). The CDR3 region is CASTRLAGGYEQYL. In nucleotides, the CDR3 is TGTGCCAGCACCAGACTAGCGGGAGGCTACGAGCAGTACCTC.

This chain joins TRBV12-3 or TRBV12-4 and TRBJ2-1; a possible D gene is TRBD1 (6 bases). V was pared by 5 bases and J by 4 bases, with 12 bases between. This CDR3 contains 14 residues. The DNA for the CDR3 is TGTGCCAGCAGTCCAGAGGGGGAGTACAATGAGCAGTTCTTC. Protein product: CASSPEGEYNEQFF.